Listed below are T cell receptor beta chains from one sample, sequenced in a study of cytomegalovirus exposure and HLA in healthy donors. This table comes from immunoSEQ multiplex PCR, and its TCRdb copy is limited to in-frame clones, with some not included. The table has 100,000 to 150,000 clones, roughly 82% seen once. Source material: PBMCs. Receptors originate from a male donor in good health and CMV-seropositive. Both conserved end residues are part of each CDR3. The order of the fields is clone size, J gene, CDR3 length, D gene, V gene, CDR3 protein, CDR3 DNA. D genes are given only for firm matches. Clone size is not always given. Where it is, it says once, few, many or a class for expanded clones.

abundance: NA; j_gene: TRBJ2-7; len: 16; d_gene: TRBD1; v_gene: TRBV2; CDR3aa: CASRRQGVPRVDEQYF; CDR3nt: TGTGCCAGCCGGAGACAGGGGGTCCCCCGCGTAGACGAGCAGTACTTC
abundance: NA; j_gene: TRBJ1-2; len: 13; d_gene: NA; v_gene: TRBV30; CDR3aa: CAWSTVRGYGYTF; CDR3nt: TGTGCCTGGAGTACGGTACGGGGCTATGGCTACACCTTC
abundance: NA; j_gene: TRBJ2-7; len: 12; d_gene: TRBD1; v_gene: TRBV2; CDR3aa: CASTTTGIEQYF; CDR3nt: TGTGCCAGCACCACGACAGGGATCGAGCAGTACTTC
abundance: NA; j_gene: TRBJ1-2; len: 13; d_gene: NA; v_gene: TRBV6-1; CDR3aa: CASSERTGYGYTF; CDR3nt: TGTGCCAGCAGTGAACGAACAGGCTATGGCTACACCTTC
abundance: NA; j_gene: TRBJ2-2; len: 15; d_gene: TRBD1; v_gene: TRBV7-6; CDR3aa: CASSSWTGGTGELFF; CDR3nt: TGTGCCAGCAGCTCCTGGACAGGGGGCACCGGGGAGCTGTTTTTT
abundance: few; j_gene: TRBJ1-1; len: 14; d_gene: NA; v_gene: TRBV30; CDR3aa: CAWKDSLMNTEAFF; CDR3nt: TGTGCCTGGAAGGACAGCCTCATGAACACTGAAGCTTTCTTT
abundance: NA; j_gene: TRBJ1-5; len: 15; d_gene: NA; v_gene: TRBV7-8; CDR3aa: CASSLVPGNNQPQHF; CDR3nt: TGTGCCAGCAGCTTAGTCCCAGGGAACAATCAGCCCCAGCATTTT
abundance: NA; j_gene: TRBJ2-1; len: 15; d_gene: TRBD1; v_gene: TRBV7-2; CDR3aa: CASSLVPGQGNEQFF; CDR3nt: TGTGCCAGCAGCTTAGTGCCGGGACAGGGTAATGAGCAGTTCTTC
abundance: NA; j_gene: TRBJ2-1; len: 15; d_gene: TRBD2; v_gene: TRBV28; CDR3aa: CAISSGASSYNEQFF; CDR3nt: TGTGCCATCTCGAGCGGGGCGAGCTCCTACAATGAGCAGTTCTTC
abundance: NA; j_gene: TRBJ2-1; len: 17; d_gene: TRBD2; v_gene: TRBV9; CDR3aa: CASSVVPAGEIYNEQFF; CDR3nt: TGTGCCAGCAGCGTAGTTCCAGCGGGGGAAATATACAATGAGCAGTTCTTC
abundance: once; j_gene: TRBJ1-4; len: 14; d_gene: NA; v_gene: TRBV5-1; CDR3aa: CASSVGQNNEKLFF; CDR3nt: TGCGCCAGCAGTGTCGGACAGAATAATGAAAAACTGTTTTTT
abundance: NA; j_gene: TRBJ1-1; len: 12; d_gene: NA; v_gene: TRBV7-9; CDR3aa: CASSRRQDEAFF; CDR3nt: TGTGCCAGCAGTCGAAGACAGGATGAAGCTTTCTTT
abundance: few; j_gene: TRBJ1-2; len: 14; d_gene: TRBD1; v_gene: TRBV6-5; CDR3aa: CASSEWTGNYGYTF; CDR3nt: TGTGCCAGCAGTGAATGGACAGGGAACTATGGCTACACCTTC
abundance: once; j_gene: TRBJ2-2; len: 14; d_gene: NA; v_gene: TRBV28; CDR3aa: CASSTPRGTGELFF; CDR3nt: TGTGCCAGCAGCACACCCAGGGGCACCGGGGAGCTGTTTTTT
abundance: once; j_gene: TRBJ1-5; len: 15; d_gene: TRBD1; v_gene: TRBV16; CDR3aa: CASSPYRGSNQPQHF; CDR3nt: TGTGCCAGCAGCCCTTACAGGGGTAGCAATCAGCCCCAGCATTTT
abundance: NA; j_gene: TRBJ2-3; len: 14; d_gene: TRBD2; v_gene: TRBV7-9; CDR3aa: CASLGTIGTDTQYF; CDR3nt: TGTGCCAGCCTCGGGACTATAGGCACAGATACGCAGTATTTT
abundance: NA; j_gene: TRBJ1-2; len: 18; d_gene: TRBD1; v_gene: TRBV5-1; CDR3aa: CASSFVAGTGRGNYGYTF; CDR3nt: TGCGCCAGCAGCTTTGTAGCCGGGACAGGGAGAGGGAACTATGGCTACACCTTC
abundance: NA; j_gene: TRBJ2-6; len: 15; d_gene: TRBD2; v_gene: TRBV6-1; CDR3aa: CASASGETGANGLTF; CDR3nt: TGTGCCAGCGCTAGCGGGGAAACTGGGGCCAACGGCCTGACTTTC
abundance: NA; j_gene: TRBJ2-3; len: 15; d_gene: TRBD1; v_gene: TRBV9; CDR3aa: CASSVAGTGEDTQYF; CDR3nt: TGTGCCAGCAGCGTAGCGGGGACAGGGGAAGATACGCAGTATTTT